This T cell receptor (beta chain) is from a study of T cells in localized non-small cell lung cancer. Some clones are missing from TCRdb's copy, which holds only in-frame ones; the method was immunoSEQ multiplex PCR. This table has about 64,000 clones, roughly 80% appearing once. Whole-study results and caveats: Paired adjacent lung recovered a median around 60 of the top 100 tumor clones.

In the case of this clone: Its cognate antigen is unknown.

Trimming cost V 4 bases and J 3 bases; bases outside gene matches: 12. CDR1 is SGHNT and CDR2 is YYREEE in the germline V gene (reference sequence). This CDR3 has 16 amino acids. The receptor was derived from a man aged 40-75 years with stage II lung adenocarcinoma. The J gene is TRBJ2-7, the V gene TRBV5-4; 8 positions match TRBD2. The sample consisted of PBMCs, taken before any cancer treatment. The CDR3 sequence is CASSQGKVAGSYEQYF. In DNA, the CDR3 is TGTGCCAGCAGCCAGGGGAAGGTAGCGGGAAGCTACGAGCAGTACTTC.